A selection of T cell receptor beta chains follows, all from one sample in a study of blood T cell repertoires in COVID-19. Profiling relied on immunoSEQ multiplex PCR, and the TCRdb table lists in-frame clones only, not all of them. The repertoire holds 150,000 to 200,000 clones, with approximately 80% as singletons. Sequences were obtained from peripheral blood. The receptors here all came from a woman older than 75 with COVID-19, enrolled during active disease. Each CDR3 is given with its conserved first and last residue. Each record gives: J gene, clone size, D gene, V gene, CDR3 DNA, CDR3 protein. A D gene is named only where the DNA matches it firmly. Not all rows give a size; the values are once, few, many and, for expanded clones, a class.

J gene: TRBJ2-1
clone size: .
D gene: TRBD2
V gene: TRBV2
CDR3 DNA: TGTGCCAGCAGGCGGTCGAAGAGCGGGGGGGACGGGGAGCAGTTCTTC
CDR3 protein: CASRRSKSGGDGEQFF

J gene: TRBJ2-3
clone size: .
D gene: TRBD2
V gene: TRBV10-3
CDR3 DNA: TGTGCCATCAGTGAGGGGAGGGACGATACGCAGTATTTT
CDR3 protein: CAISEGRDDTQYF

J gene: TRBJ1-2
clone size: few
D gene: TRBD1
V gene: TRBV6-6
CDR3 DNA: TGTGCCAGCAGTCTGGACAGGGGGGGTGGCTACACCTTC
CDR3 protein: CASSLDRGGGYTF

J gene: TRBJ1-3
clone size: few
D gene: .
V gene: TRBV24-1
CDR3 DNA: TGTGCCACCAGGGAGGGACCAGGGTCTGGAAACACCATATATTTT
CDR3 protein: CATREGPGSGNTIYF

J gene: TRBJ1-1
clone size: .
D gene: .
V gene: TRBV5-1
CDR3 DNA: TGCGCCAGCAGGGTAGGGACTTTGAACACTGAAGCTTTCTTT
CDR3 protein: CASRVGTLNTEAFF

J gene: TRBJ2-3
clone size: once
D gene: TRBD1
V gene: TRBV28
CDR3 DNA: TGTGCCAGCAGCTCGGCACAGGGGATCACAGATACGCAGTATTTT
CDR3 protein: CASSSAQGITDTQYF

J gene: TRBJ2-7
clone size: .
D gene: .
V gene: TRBV5-4
CDR3 DNA: TGTGCCAGCAGCTTGGGGCAGGCGACCTCCTACGAGCAGTACTTC
CDR3 protein: CASSLGQATSYEQYF

J gene: TRBJ2-2
clone size: few
D gene: TRBD2
V gene: TRBV5-1
CDR3 DNA: TGCGCCAGCAGTACGGGACTAGCGGGAGGGCCGTACACCGGGGAGCTGTTTTTT
CDR3 protein: CASSTGLAGGPYTGELFF

J gene: TRBJ1-2
clone size: .
D gene: .
V gene: TRBV5-4
CDR3 DNA: TGTGCCAGCAGCTTAAGAGGTGGCTACACCTTC
CDR3 protein: CASSLRGGYTF

J gene: TRBJ1-3
clone size: .
D gene: .
V gene: TRBV4-1
CDR3 DNA: TGCGCCGCACAGACAGCACCTCACTCTGGAAACACCATATATTTT
CDR3 protein: CAAQTAPHSGNTIYF

J gene: TRBJ2-7
clone size: .
D gene: TRBD2
V gene: TRBV7-2
CDR3 DNA: TGTGCCAGCAGCTCGCGGGGGAGCGGCCCCTACGAGCAGTACTTC
CDR3 protein: CASSSRGSGPYEQYF

J gene: TRBJ1-4
clone size: .
D gene: .
V gene: TRBV18
CDR3 DNA: TGTGCCAGCTCACCGGGGCTTTCCCGTACGAATGAAAAACTGTTTTTT
CDR3 protein: CASSPGLSRTNEKLFF

J gene: TRBJ1-2
clone size: .
D gene: .
V gene: TRBV7-3
CDR3 DNA: TGTGCCAGCAGCCCCGGGGAGGGGTCGAACTATGGCTACACCTTC
CDR3 protein: CASSPGEGSNYGYTF

J gene: TRBJ2-3
clone size: .
D gene: TRBD2
V gene: TRBV5-1
CDR3 DNA: TGCGCCAGCAGCCCAGCTAGCGGCAAAGATACGCAGTATTTT
CDR3 protein: CASSPASGKDTQYF

J gene: TRBJ2-5
clone size: .
D gene: TRBD1
V gene: TRBV10-3
CDR3 DNA: TGTGCCATCAGTGAACCGGGACAGGGTAGGGGAGAGACCCAGTACTTC
CDR3 protein: CAISEPGQGRGETQYF

J gene: TRBJ2-1
clone size: .
D gene: .
V gene: TRBV10-1
CDR3 DNA: TGCGCCAGCAGTGAGATGAGCGCCGGGAAGAATGAGCAGTTCTTC
CDR3 protein: CASSEMSAGKNEQFF

J gene: TRBJ2-1
clone size: .
D gene: TRBD1
V gene: TRBV9
CDR3 DNA: TGTGCCAGCAGCGGTAGAAGAGGACAGGGGTTCGGTGAGCAGTTCTTC
CDR3 protein: CASSGRRGQGFGEQFF

J gene: TRBJ2-3
clone size: once
D gene: TRBD2
V gene: TRBV27
CDR3 DNA: TGTGCCAGCGGACAGAGCGGGAGTATGCTGACAGATACGCAGTATTTT
CDR3 protein: CASGQSGSMLTDTQYF

J gene: TRBJ1-1
clone size: .
D gene: TRBD1
V gene: TRBV9
CDR3 DNA: TGTGCCAGCGGGATAGGGGGCCGAGCTGAAGCTTTCTTT
CDR3 protein: CASGIGGRAEAFF

J gene: TRBJ2-7
clone size: .
D gene: TRBD2
V gene: TRBV4-1
CDR3 DNA: TGCGCCAGCAGCCAAGCCCAACTAGCGACTCACTCCTACGAGCAGTACTTC
CDR3 protein: CASSQAQLATHSYEQYF

J gene: TRBJ2-2
clone size: .
D gene: .
V gene: TRBV25-1
CDR3 DNA: TGTGCCAGCAGTGGACAGGCACTTACCGGGGAGCTGTTTTTT
CDR3 protein: CASSGQALTGELFF

J gene: TRBJ2-1
clone size: .
D gene: TRBD2
V gene: TRBV6-1
CDR3 DNA: TGTGCCAGCAGTGCGGGACTAGCGGGAGGGTTAAATGAGCAGTTCTTC
CDR3 protein: CASSAGLAGGLNEQFF

J gene: TRBJ2-7
clone size: .
D gene: TRBD2
V gene: TRBV18
CDR3 DNA: TGTGCCAGCTCACCAGGGGCGGGAGGCTCCTACGAGCAGTACTTC
CDR3 protein: CASSPGAGGSYEQYF

J gene: TRBJ2-1
clone size: .
D gene: .
V gene: TRBV7-9
CDR3 DNA: TGTGCCAGCAGCGCCGGAGGGCCGGGGTACGGTGAGCAGTTCTTC
CDR3 protein: CASSAGGPGYGEQFF

J gene: TRBJ1-6
clone size: .
D gene: .
V gene: TRBV5-4
CDR3 DNA: TGTGCCAGCAGCTTGGTAGATTCACCCCTCCACTTT
CDR3 protein: CASSLVDSPLHF

J gene: TRBJ2-5
clone size: .
D gene: TRBD1
V gene: TRBV12-3/TRBV12-4
CDR3 DNA: TGTGCCAGCAGCAGACAGGGTGAGGAGACCCAGTACTTC
CDR3 protein: CASSRQGEETQYF

J gene: TRBJ1-2
clone size: .
D gene: TRBD1
V gene: TRBV3-1/TRBV3-2
CDR3 DNA: TGTGCCAGCAGCTCCGGGACAGGGTTTGGAGGCTACACCTTC
CDR3 protein: CASSSGTGFGGYTF

J gene: TRBJ2-7
clone size: once
D gene: .
V gene: TRBV28
CDR3 DNA: TGTGCCAGCAGTCACCGCCCTGGGGCTCCCAATCAGGGCTACGAGCAGTACTTC
CDR3 protein: CASSHRPGAPNQGYEQYF

J gene: TRBJ1-6
clone size: .
D gene: .
V gene: TRBV9
CDR3 DNA: TGTGCCAGCAGCGTAGTAGGGAGGAATAATTCACCCCTCCACTTT
CDR3 protein: CASSVVGRNNSPLHF

J gene: TRBJ2-1
clone size: once
D gene: .
V gene: TRBV4-2
CDR3 DNA: TGTGCCAGCAGCCGTCACCCCTCGACCGGAGGGCCTTGGATCGATGAGCAGTTCTTC
CDR3 protein: CASSRHPSTGGPWIDEQFF

J gene: TRBJ1-2
clone size: .
D gene: .
V gene: TRBV6-5
CDR3 DNA: TGTGCCAGCAGTTACTCCTTAACAGGGAGTCGTGGCTACACCTTC
CDR3 protein: CASSYSLTGSRGYTF

J gene: TRBJ2-5
clone size: .
D gene: .
V gene: TRBV18
CDR3 DNA: TGTGCCAGCTCACCACCGGGGCCTCGAGAGACCCAGTACTTC
CDR3 protein: CASSPPGPRETQYF

J gene: TRBJ2-1
clone size: .
D gene: .
V gene: TRBV12-3/TRBV12-4
CDR3 DNA: TGTGCCAGCAGTTTCGGCGGGGCCACGGGGGAGTTCTTC
CDR3 protein: CASSFGGATGEFF

J gene: TRBJ2-7
clone size: .
D gene: TRBD1
V gene: TRBV10-3
CDR3 DNA: TGTGCCATCAGTGAGGGACAGGGCTCCTACGAGCAGTACTTC
CDR3 protein: CAISEGQGSYEQYF

J gene: TRBJ1-6
clone size: .
D gene: .
V gene: TRBV5-4
CDR3 DNA: TGTGCCAGCAGCTTTTCGGGGGTTGGTAATTCACCCCTCCACTTT
CDR3 protein: CASSFSGVGNSPLHF

J gene: TRBJ2-5
clone size: .
D gene: TRBD1
V gene: TRBV12-5
CDR3 DNA: TGTGCTAGTGGTTTGGACAGGGGGAGGGAGACCCAGTACTTC
CDR3 protein: CASGLDRGRETQYF

J gene: TRBJ1-2
clone size: .
D gene: .
V gene: TRBV4-1
CDR3 DNA: TGCGCCAGCAGCCAAGTGCTAGCTAACTATGGCTACACCTTC
CDR3 protein: CASSQVLANYGYTF

J gene: TRBJ1-6
clone size: .
D gene: .
V gene: TRBV6-5
CDR3 DNA: TGTGCCAGCAACGTGGATGGATCGGGTTCACCCCTCCACTTT
CDR3 protein: CASNVDGSGSPLHF

J gene: TRBJ2-2
clone size: .
D gene: .
V gene: TRBV5-1
CDR3 DNA: TGCGCCAGCAGCTTGGGTGCCCAGGGAAACACCGGGGAGCTGTTTTTT
CDR3 protein: CASSLGAQGNTGELFF

J gene: TRBJ1-3
clone size: .
D gene: .
V gene: TRBV5-1
CDR3 DNA: TGCGCCAGCAGCCCCACGCGGGGGTCCGGAGAGACCATATATTTT
CDR3 protein: CASSPTRGSGETIYF

J gene: TRBJ1-3
clone size: .
D gene: .
V gene: TRBV20-1
CDR3 DNA: TGCAGTGCTAGTGCAGGGGTATATGGAAACACCATATATTTT
CDR3 protein: CSASAGVYGNTIYF

J gene: TRBJ1-1
clone size: .
D gene: .
V gene: TRBV3-1/TRBV3-2
CDR3 DNA: TGTGCCAGCAGCCAGGTCAGGTACGCTGAAGCTTTCTTT
CDR3 protein: CASSQVRYAEAFF

J gene: TRBJ2-6
clone size: .
D gene: .
V gene: TRBV19
CDR3 DNA: TGTGCCAGTAAGGAGACCGGGGCCAACGTCCTGACTTTC
CDR3 protein: CASKETGANVLTF

J gene: TRBJ1-2
clone size: .
D gene: TRBD1
V gene: TRBV7-2
CDR3 DNA: TGTGCCAGCAGTATTGGTCAGGGGGCTGAGTATGGCTACACCTTC
CDR3 protein: CASSIGQGAEYGYTF

J gene: TRBJ1-2
clone size: .
D gene: TRBD1
V gene: TRBV3-1/TRBV3-2
CDR3 DNA: TGTGCCAGCAGCCATTTGGGACAGGGCTTCTATGGCTACACCTTC
CDR3 protein: CASSHLGQGFYGYTF

J gene: TRBJ1-6
clone size: .
D gene: TRBD1
V gene: TRBV27
CDR3 DNA: TGTGCCAGCAGTTTATACTCCAGGGGGAGCTCCTATAATTCACCCCTCCACTTT
CDR3 protein: CASSLYSRGSSYNSPLHF

J gene: TRBJ1-1
clone size: .
D gene: .
V gene: TRBV5-1
CDR3 DNA: TGCGCCAGCAGCTCGTTCCGAGAGGACACTGAAGCTTTCTTT
CDR3 protein: CASSSFREDTEAFF

J gene: TRBJ1-1
clone size: .
D gene: TRBD1
V gene: TRBV10-3
CDR3 DNA: TGTGCCACTCTCCGGGACAGGGGAGGTTTAGTATCTTTCTTT
CDR3 protein: CATLRDRGGLVSFF

J gene: TRBJ2-5
clone size: .
D gene: TRBD2
V gene: TRBV5-1
CDR3 DNA: TGCGCCAGTACTAGCGGGCGCGTCAAAGAGACCCAGTACTTC
CDR3 protein: CASTSGRVKETQYF

J gene: TRBJ2-1
clone size: .
D gene: .
V gene: TRBV7-3
CDR3 DNA: TGTGCCAGCAGCACCCGGACAGCTAGCTCCTACAATGAGCAGTTCTTC
CDR3 protein: CASSTRTASSYNEQFF

J gene: TRBJ1-4
clone size: few
D gene: TRBD1
V gene: TRBV2
CDR3 DNA: TGTGCCAGTACCGGGACAGGAAATGAAAAACTGTTTTTT
CDR3 protein: CASTGTGNEKLFF

J gene: TRBJ1-1
clone size: .
D gene: TRBD1
V gene: TRBV10-3
CDR3 DNA: TGTGCCACGGGACAGGGGAACACTGAAGCTTTCTTT
CDR3 protein: CATGQGNTEAFF

J gene: TRBJ2-7
clone size: .
D gene: .
V gene: TRBV3-1/TRBV3-2
CDR3 DNA: TGTGCCAGCAGCCAACCGGGGTACGAGCAGTACTTC
CDR3 protein: CASSQPGYEQYF

J gene: TRBJ1-2
clone size: few
D gene: TRBD1
V gene: TRBV30
CDR3 DNA: TGTGCCTGGAGTGAGGACAGGGGCCCCCGGGCTAACTATGGCTACACCTTC
CDR3 protein: CAWSEDRGPRANYGYTF

J gene: TRBJ2-3
clone size: .
D gene: TRBD1
V gene: TRBV19
CDR3 DNA: TGTGCCAGTAGTATTCAGGACAGGATTGCAGATACGCAGTATTTT
CDR3 protein: CASSIQDRIADTQYF

J gene: TRBJ1-3
clone size: .
D gene: .
V gene: TRBV4-2
CDR3 DNA: TGTGCCAGCAGCCGGGCAGGGCCCCTCCGCTCTGGAAACACCATATATTTT
CDR3 protein: CASSRAGPLRSGNTIYF

J gene: TRBJ2-6
clone size: .
D gene: .
V gene: TRBV7-3
CDR3 DNA: TGTGCCAGCAGCCCCAGCTCTGGGGCCAACGTCCTGACTTTC
CDR3 protein: CASSPSSGANVLTF

J gene: TRBJ2-3
clone size: .
D gene: .
V gene: TRBV24-1
CDR3 DNA: TGTGCCACCAGCGACTCCGGAGGGCCCAGGCGAGCAGATACGCAGTATTTT
CDR3 protein: CATSDSGGPRRADTQYF

J gene: TRBJ2-7
clone size: .
D gene: .
V gene: TRBV28
CDR3 DNA: TGTGCCAGCAGTAGGACAGCCCCCTACGAGCAGTACTTC
CDR3 protein: CASSRTAPYEQYF